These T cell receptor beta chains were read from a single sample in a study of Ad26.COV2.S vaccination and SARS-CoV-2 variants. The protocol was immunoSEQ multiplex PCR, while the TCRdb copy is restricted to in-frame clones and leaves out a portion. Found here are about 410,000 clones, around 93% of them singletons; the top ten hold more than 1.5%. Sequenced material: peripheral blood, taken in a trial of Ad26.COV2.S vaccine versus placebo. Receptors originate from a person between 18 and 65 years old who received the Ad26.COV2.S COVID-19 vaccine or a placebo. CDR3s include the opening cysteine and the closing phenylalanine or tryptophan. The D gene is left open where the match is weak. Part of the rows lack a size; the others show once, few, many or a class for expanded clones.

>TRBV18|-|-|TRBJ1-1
CASSRGAGTEAFF
TGTGCCAGCTCCCGAGGGGCGGGCACTGAAGCTTTCTTT
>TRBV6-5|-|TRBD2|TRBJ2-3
CASSLTSGGRTDTQYF
TGTGCCAGCAGTTTAACTAGCGGGGGCCGCACAGATACGCAGTATTTT
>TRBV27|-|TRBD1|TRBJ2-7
CASSFGDPGQGYEQYF
TGTGCCAGCAGTTTTGGGGATCCGGGACAGGGGTACGAGCAGTACTTC
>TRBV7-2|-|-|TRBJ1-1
CASSPGGSSAEAFF
TGTGCCAGCAGCCCAGGCGGGTCGAGCGCTGAAGCTTTCTTT
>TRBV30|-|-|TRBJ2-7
CAWSETNYEQYF
TGTGCCTGGAGCGAGACCAACTACGAGCAGTACTTC
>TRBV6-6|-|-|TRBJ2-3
CASRRDSTDTQYF
TGTGCCAGCAGGCGGGACAGCACAGATACGCAGTATTTT
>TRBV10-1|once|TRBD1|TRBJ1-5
CASSGVTRQGTMISNQPQHF
TGCGCCAGCAGTGGGGTCACCAGACAGGGGACAATGATAAGCAATCAGCCCCAGCATTTT
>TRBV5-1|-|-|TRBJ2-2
CASSSGQHTGELFF
TGCGCCAGCAGCTCGGGTCAGCACACCGGGGAGCTGTTTTTT
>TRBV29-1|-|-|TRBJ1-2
CSVDRYEPFGYTF
TGCAGCGTTGATAGGTACGAACCATTTGGCTACACCTTC
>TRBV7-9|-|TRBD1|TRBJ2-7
CASSAQTGTVSYEQYF
TGTGCCAGCAGCGCCCAAACCGGGACAGTCTCCTACGAGCAGTACTTC
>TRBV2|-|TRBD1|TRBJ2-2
CASSEGQGAVGELFF
TGTGCCAGCAGTGAGGGACAGGGGGCGGTCGGGGAGCTGTTTTTT
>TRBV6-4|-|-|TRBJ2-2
CASSPLGLANTGELFF
TGTGCCAGCAGTCCCCTGGGACTGGCGAACACCGGGGAGCTGTTTTTT
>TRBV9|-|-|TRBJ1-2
CASSVVSQGYGYTF
TGTGCCAGCAGCGTAGTTAGCCAGGGCTATGGCTACACCTTC
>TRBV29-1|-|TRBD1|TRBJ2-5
CSVEPDRVQYF
TGCAGCGTTGAGCCCGACAGGGTCCAGTACTTC
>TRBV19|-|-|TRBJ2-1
CASSIYDSNEQFF
TGTGCCAGTAGTATATATGACTCCAATGAGCAGTTCTTC
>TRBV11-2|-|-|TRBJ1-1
CASSSGRNTEAFF
TGTGCCAGCAGCTCAGGGAGGAACACTGAAGCTTTCTTT
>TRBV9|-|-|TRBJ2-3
CASSVEGASRTDTQYF
TGTGCCAGCAGCGTAGAAGGGGCCAGCCGCACAGATACGCAGTATTTT
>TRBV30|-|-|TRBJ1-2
CAWSVLRGRGYTF
TGTGCCTGGAGTGTACTCAGAGGTCGCGGCTACACCTTC
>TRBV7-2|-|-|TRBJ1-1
CASSLTSAVNTEAFF
TGTGCCAGCAGCTTAACCTCGGCCGTGAACACTGAAGCTTTCTTT
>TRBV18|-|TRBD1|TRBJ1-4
CASSPNLRQGRTNEKLFF
TGTGCCAGCTCACCAAATCTTAGACAGGGGCGGACTAATGAAAAACTGTTTTTT
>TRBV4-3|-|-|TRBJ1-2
CASSQVGQRYGYTF
TGCGCCAGCAGCCAAGTGGGGCAGAGGTATGGCTACACCTTC
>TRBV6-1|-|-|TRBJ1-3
CASSEDQRRGNTIYF
TGTGCCAGCAGTGAGGACCAAAGGCGGGGAAACACCATATATTTT
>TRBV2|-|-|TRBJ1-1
CAGNLRQLNTEAFF
TGTGCCGGCAATTTGAGACAGCTGAACACTGAAGCTTTCTTT
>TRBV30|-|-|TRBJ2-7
CASQKLGGYEQYF
TGTGCCTCCCAAAAACTAGGTGGGTACGAGCAGTACTTC
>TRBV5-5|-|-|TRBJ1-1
CASSLGQGMLNTEAFF
TGTGCCAGCAGCTTGGGGCAGGGGATGTTGAACACTGAAGCTTTCTTT
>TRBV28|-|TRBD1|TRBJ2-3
CASSLSRVDRGMDTQYF
TGTGCCAGCAGTTTATCGAGGGTGGACAGGGGGATGGATACGCAGTATTTT
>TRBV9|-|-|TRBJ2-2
CASSVERVTSTGELFF
TGTGCCAGCAGCGTAGAGCGGGTCACCTCCACCGGGGAGCTGTTTTTT
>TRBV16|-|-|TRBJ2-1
CASSLSQGGHNEQFF
TGTGCCAGCAGCCTGTCACAGGGTGGGCACAATGAGCAGTTCTTC
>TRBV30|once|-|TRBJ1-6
CAWGFGSYNSPLHF
TGTGCCTGGGGATTCGGGTCCTATAATTCACCCCTCCACTTT
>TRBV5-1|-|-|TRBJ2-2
CASRGNTGELFF
TGCGCCAGCAGGGGGAACACCGGGGAGCTGTTTTTT
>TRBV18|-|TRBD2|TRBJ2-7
CASSLFGLAGGRSYEQYF
TGTGCCAGCTCTCTCTTCGGACTAGCGGGGGGACGCTCCTACGAGCAGTACTTC
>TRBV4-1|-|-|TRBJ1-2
CASSQVAAGVSDGYTF
TGCGCCAGCAGCCAAGTAGCGGCAGGGGTTTCTGATGGCTACACCTTC
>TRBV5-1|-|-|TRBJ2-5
CASSLAPLRETQYF
TGCGCCAGCAGCTTGGCCCCCTTGCGAGAGACCCAGTACTTC
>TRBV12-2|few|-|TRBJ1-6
CASRSRGPGGSPLHF
TGTGCAAGTCGCTCACGGGGACCAGGTGGTTCACCCCTCCACTTT
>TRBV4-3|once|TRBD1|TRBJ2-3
CASSQWTGGTDTQYF
TGCGCCAGCAGCCAATGGACAGGGGGCACAGATACGCAGTATTTT
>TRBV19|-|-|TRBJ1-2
CASSIARQLDGYTF
TGTGCCAGTAGTATAGCCCGGCAACTCGATGGCTACACCTTC
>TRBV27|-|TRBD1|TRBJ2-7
CASRKRTGGNRAYEQYF
TGTGCCAGCAGAAAGAGGACAGGGGGCAATCGGGCCTACGAGCAGTACTTC
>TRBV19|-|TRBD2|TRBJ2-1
CASSVTSGGANEQFF
TGTGCCAGTAGTGTTACTAGCGGGGGGGCAAATGAGCAGTTCTTC
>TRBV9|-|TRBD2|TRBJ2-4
CASSPRTDELAGGPKGAKNIQYF
TGTGCCAGCAGCCCCCGTACCGATGAACTAGCGGGGGGCCCCAAGGGGGCCAAAAACATTCAGTACTTC
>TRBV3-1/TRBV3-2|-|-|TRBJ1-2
CASRLSGNYGYTF
TGTGCCAGCAGGCTGAGTGGTAACTATGGCTACACCTTC
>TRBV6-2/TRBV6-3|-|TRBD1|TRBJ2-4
CASSSQQGALSKNIQYF
TGTGCCAGCAGTTCCCAACAGGGGGCTTTGTCCAAAAACATTCAGTACTTC
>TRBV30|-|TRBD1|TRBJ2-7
CAWSATGTGRYF
TGTGCCTGGAGTGCGACCGGGACAGGGAGGTACTTC
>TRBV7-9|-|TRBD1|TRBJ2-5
CASSPSWGQLGEETQYF
TGTGCCAGCAGCCCGTCCTGGGGACAGCTTGGTGAAGAGACCCAGTACTTC
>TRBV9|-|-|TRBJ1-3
CASSVEPSGNTIYF
TGTGCCAGCAGCGTAGAGCCCTCTGGAAACACCATATATTTT
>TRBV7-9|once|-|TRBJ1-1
CASKKGQNTEAFF
TGTGCCAGCAAAAAGGGACAGAACACTGAAGCTTTCTTT
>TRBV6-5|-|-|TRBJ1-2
CASSYGRVRDGYTF
TGTGCCAGCAGTTACGGGCGGGTCAGGGATGGCTACACCTTC